The 26 T cell receptor beta chains listed next were all sequenced from one sample in a study of identical twins. TCRdb called the 5' RACE reads again in MiXCR, with one record for every CDR3 protein. The sample contains about 490,000 distinct CDR3 sequences, roughly 15% of which appear only once. A further study also used this sample, focusing on yellow fever vaccine responses in identical twins.

Material: CD4+ T cells sorted from blood. These TCRs come from a young woman in good health.

The sample holds a few counts of this clonotype. The chain is built from TRBV10-3 and TRBJ2-5; maybe TRBD1 (5 bases). V lost 10 bases to trimming and J lost 5 bases, with 14 bases between them. The CDR3 length is 12 residues. CDR1 and CDR2 from the germline V gene are ENHRY and SYGVKD. CDR3: CATNSGQETQYF. The CDR3 region has the DNA TGTGCCACGAACTCAGGGCAGGAGACCCAGTACTTC.

Written as DNA, the CDR3 is TGCAGTGCTAGACAAACGTCACAGGGGGCAATGACTGAAGCTTTCTTT. It translates to CSARQTSQGAMTEAFF. The chain joins TRBV20-1 to TRBJ1-1; TRBD1 aligns across 9 bases. The CDR3 contains 16 residues. Germline loops: CDR1 DFQATT, CDR2 SNEGSKA (reference sequence). J gave up 5 bases and V 2 bases, and 12 bases lay outside the gene matches.

This chain links TRBV3-1 with TRBJ2-1; tentatively, D is TRBD1 (5 bases). Trimming pared 5 bases from V and 13 bases from J, leaving 12 bases between. There are 11 residues in the CDR3. The germline V gene encodes CDR1 LGHDT and CDR2 YNNKEL (reference sequence). The chain's CDR3 is CASSITGPQFF. The CDR3 DNA reads TGTGCCAGCAGCATAACAGGCCCCCAGTTCTTC.

This clonotype showed up just a few times. The V call is TRBV7-6, the J call TRBJ2-4; D may be TRBD2 (6 bases). V was shortened by 5 bases and J by 7 bases, with 15 bases between the two germline ends. The CDR3 length is 14 residues. Germline V gene lookup returns CDR1 SGHVS and CDR2 FNYEAQ. The CDR3 here is CASSPDTSPNIQYF. DNA of the CDR3: TGTGCCAGCAGCCCCGACACTAGCCCGAACATTCAGTACTTC.

V gene TRBV20-1 combines with J gene TRBJ2-3; TRBD2 matches at 12 bases. Germline V CDR1 and CDR2: DFQATT, SNEGSKA (reference sequence). V lost 4 bases to trimming and J lost 6 bases; unmatched junction nucleotides: 5. The CDR3 consists of 14 residues. The CDR3 sequence: CSATSGGAGDTQYF. The CDR3 bases are TGCAGTGCTACTAGCGGGGGGGCAGGGGATACGCAGTATTTT.

This sequence joins TRBV11-2 and TRBJ2-2, with 9 bases that match TRBD1. With V trimmed by 5 bases and J by 1 base, 5 bases remained unmatched. The CDR3 loop spans 16 amino acids. Looked up from germline, CDR1 is SGHAT and CDR2 is FQNNGV. This chain's CDR3 is CASSIGGQGNTGELFF. CDR3 nucleotide sequence: TGTGCCAGCAGCATAGGGGGACAGGGGAACACCGGGGAGCTGTTTTTT.

This clonotype was seen only a few times. The chain has TRBV5-1 and TRBJ1-4, with TRBD1 matching over 10 bases. V trimming: 5 bases; J trimming: 4 bases; junction bases outside the gene matches: 5. The CDR3 is made up of 15 amino acids. Germline CDR1 and CDR2: SGHRS and YFSETQ. CDR3 sequence reads: CASSRGTGVNEKLFF. The DNA for the CDR3 is TGCGCCAGCAGTCGAGGGACAGGGGTTAATGAAAAACTGTTTTTT.

The chain couples TRBV2 to TRBJ1-6; 9 bases are a match to TRBD1. The CDR3 consists of 16 residues. V lost 6 bases and J lost 9; bases outside the gene matches: 12. Per the germline V gene, CDR1 is SNHLY and CDR2 is FYNNEI. CDR3: CASSQGQGGYGSPLHF. The CDR3 DNA follows: TGTGCCAGCAGCCAGGGACAGGGTGGGTACGGTTCACCCCTCCACTTT.

This clonotype has at least ten counts. The chain joins TRBV29-1 to TRBJ1-1; 8 bases fit TRBD1. CDR3 length: 13 amino acids. In germline, CDR1 is SQVTM, CDR2 ANQGSEA. Trimming cost V 6 bases and J 6 bases; bases outside gene matches: 9. The CDR3 coding sequence is TGCAGCGTAACCTCAGGGGGCATAGCTGAAGCTTTCTTT. This sequence encodes CSVTSGGIAEAFF.

Here the CDR3 DNA reads TGCGCCAGCAGCTTGATGCCATCCCAGAGGGGGGGCCTCGATGAGCAGTTCTTC. It specifies CASSLMPSQRGGLDEQFF. J is TRBJ2-1 and V is TRBV5-1; tentatively, D is TRBD2 (7 bases). Germline CDR1 SGHRS, CDR2 YFSETQ. CDR3 length: 18 amino acids. V was pared by 1 base and J by 8 bases, with 25 bases between.

The V and J genes are TRBV6-1 and TRBJ2-1, with unresolved D. The CDR3 has 12 residues. Per the germline V gene, CDR1 is MNHNS and CDR2 is SASEGT. Trimming cost V 3 bases and J 5 bases, with 5 bases left between them. CDR3 sequence: CASSDWNNEQFF. The CDR3 DNA follows: TGTGCCAGCAGTGACTGGAACAATGAGCAGTTCTTC.

The rearrangement uses TRBV5-1 and TRBJ2-3; tentative D call: TRBD2 (6 bases). Germline V gene lookup returns CDR1 SGHRS and CDR2 YFSETQ. The CDR3 has 14 residues. The ends were cut back, 3 bases at V and 3 bases at J, with 11 bases in the middle. CDR3: CASSWGDLTDTQYF. The CDR3 DNA reads as TGCGCCAGCAGCTGGGGGGACCTAACAGATACGCAGTATTTT.

There are a few counts of this clonotype. The rearrangement uses TRBV20-1 and TRBJ2-4; D call uncertain. Germline V lookup: CDR1 DFQATT, CDR2 SNEGSKA (reference sequence). Trimming removed 3 bases at V and 7 bases at J, with 13 bases between. This CDR3 comprises 13 residues. The CDR3 nucleotides are TGCAGTGCTAGTTCTGGTGCTGGGAACATTCAGTACTTC. Amino acid sequence: CSASSGAGNIQYF.

This clonotype was found a few times. The gene calls are TRBV14 and TRBJ2-2; D unclear. V was pared by 2 bases and J by 7 bases, with 8 bases between. Germline V gene sequence: CDR1 SGHDN, CDR2 FVKESK. This CDR3 has 13 residues. The CDR3 sequence is CASSQTGIGELFF. For the CDR3, the DNA is TGTGCCAGCAGCCAAACTGGCATCGGGGAGCTGTTTTTT.

This clonotype was picked up a small number of times. This rearrangement joins TRBV4-1 to TRBJ2-2, with D maybe TRBD1 (6 bases). In germline, CDR1 is MGHRA, CDR2 YSYEKL. Trimming removed 3 bases from V and 7 bases from J, with 12 bases in between. This CDR3 has 14 residues. Here the CDR3 reads CASSQAQGIGELFF. The CDR3 DNA is TGCGCCAGCAGCCAGGCACAGGGAATCGGGGAGCTGTTTTTT.

This chain uses TRBV5-4 with TRBJ2-7; 9 bases match TRBD2. CDR3 length equals 16 residues. V shed 0 bases, J shed 0 bases, and the junction held 4 bases outside the gene matches. Germline V lookup: CDR1 SGHNT, CDR2 YYREEE (reference sequence). CDR3: CASSLDVSGSSYEQYF. CDR3 DNA: TGTGCCAGCAGCTTGGATGTTAGCGGGAGCTCCTACGAGCAGTACTTC.

This clonotype was observed a handful of times. The rearrangement joins TRBV29-1 to TRBJ1-5, with 7 bases aligning to TRBD1. The CDR3 sequence is 13 residues long. Trimming cost V 8 bases and J 8 bases; bases outside gene matches: 12. The germline V gene encodes CDR1 SQVTM and CDR2 ANQGSEA. This CDR3 reads CSPQGGVGEPQHF. In DNA, the CDR3 is TGCAGCCCCCAGGGGGGCGTGGGGGAGCCCCAGCATTTT. The variable domain in full, with the rest retrieved from reference TRBV29-1 and TRBJ1-5, is SAVISQKPSRDICQRGTSLTIQCQVDSQVTMMFWYRQQPGQSLTLIATANQGSEATYESGFVIDKFPISRPNLTFSTLTVSNMSPEDSSIYLCSPQGGVGEPQHFGDGTRLSIL.

V is TRBV20-1 and J is TRBJ2-5, with 8 bases identical to TRBD1. V shed 1 base, J shed 4 bases, and the junction held 5 bases outside the gene matches. The CDR3 length is 14 residues. Germline V gene lookup returns CDR1 DFQATT and CDR2 SNEGSKA (reference sequence). Written as DNA, the CDR3 is TGCAGTGCTAGAGGCCCGGGACAGGCAGAGACCCAGTACTTC. Translated: CSARGPGQAETQYF.

This clonotype has more than one count but fewer than ten. This rearrangement joins TRBV9 to TRBJ2-3, with a tentative D call TRBD1 (5 bases). Germline V gene sequence: CDR1 SGDLS, CDR2 YYNGEE. This CDR3 is built from 15 residues. With 0 bases removed from V and 5 bases from J, the gap between germline ends came to 13 bases. CDR3 in DNA: TGTGCCAGCAGCGTAGGGGTGGCGCAGGGAGATACGCAGTATTTT. This encodes CASSVGVAQGDTQYF.

CDR3 nucleotide sequence: TGTGCCAGCTCCACAGGGGGTTATAATTCACCCCTCCACTTT. Its translation is CASSTGGYNSPLHF. This chain links TRBV9 with TRBJ1-6; 8 positions agree with TRBD1. The junction had 4 bases not matched to a gene; V was cut back by 7 bases and J by 4 bases. Germline V CDR1 and CDR2: SGDLS, YYNGEE. CDR3 size: 14 residues.

This chain connects TRBV29-1 to TRBJ2-7; D is unresolved. The V and J ends lost 6 bases and 3 bases respectively, with 9 bases between them. The germline gives CDR1 SQVTM, CDR2 ANQGSEA. The CDR3 extends over 11 amino acids. CDR3 DNA sequence: TGCAGCGTCTTTGAGAACTACGAGCAGTACTTC. Translating gives CSVFENYEQYF.

The rearrangement uses TRBV7-2 and TRBJ2-7; no reliable D call. CDR1 is SGHTA, CDR2 FQGNSA, per germline. The V and J ends lost 4 bases and 3 bases respectively, with 16 bases between them. The CDR3 runs 15 residues. The CDR3 region has the DNA TGTGCCAGCAGCTCACATTCCAGCGCGAGCTACGAGCAGTACTTC. It is translated as CASSSHSSASYEQYF.

V and J are TRBV5-5 and TRBJ2-7, with TRBD2 identical over 13 bases. Trimming removed 0 bases from V and 5 bases from J; junction bases left unmatched: 2. The length of the CDR3 is 15 residues. Per the germline V gene, CDR1 is SGHKS and CDR2 is YYEKEE (reference sequence). CDR3 sequence: CASSLVTSGGNEQYV. In DNA, the CDR3 is TGTGCCAGCAGCTTGGTGACTAGCGGGGGGAACGAGCAGTACGTC.

This clonotype was observed a few times. The genes are TRBV11-2 and TRBJ2-7, with a possible D match to TRBD2 (5 bases). The CDR3 extends over 14 amino acids. V lost 5 bases, J lost 0 bases, and 11 bases lay in between. The germline V gene encodes CDR1 SGHAT and CDR2 FQNNGV. This CDR3 is CASSPGWSSYEQYF. CDR3 coding DNA: TGTGCCAGCAGCCCGGGGTGGAGCTCCTACGAGCAGTACTTC.

This clonotype appeared a single time. The chain carries TRBV7-9 and TRBJ2-5; a possible D gene is TRBD1 (6 bases). The CDR3 loop spans 17 amino acids. The germline V gene has CDR1 SEHNR and CDR2 FQNEAQ (reference sequence). With 4 bases removed from V and 2 bases from J, the gap between germline ends came to 20 bases. The DNA of the CDR3 is TGTGCCAGCAGCTCTGGTTTGGTCCAGGGGAGTCAAGAGACCCAGTACTTC. This sequence encodes CASSSGLVQGSQETQYF.

There are a few counts of this clonotype. The rearrangement uses TRBV5-1 and TRBJ2-7; TRBD1 matches at 8 bases. CDR1 and CDR2 (germline): SGHRS, YFSETQ. The CDR3 consists of 14 residues. V gave up 4 bases and J gave up 5 bases; unmatched junction bases: 8. CDR3 amino acids: CASSRVGQGDEQYF. CDR3 in DNA: TGCGCCAGCAGCAGGGTAGGACAGGGTGACGAGCAGTACTTC. Variable domain in full (rest from reference TRBV5-1 and TRBJ2-7): KAGVTQTPRYLIKTRGQQVTLSCSPISGHRSVSWYQQTPGQGLQFLFEYFSETQRNKGNFPGRFSGRQFSNSRSEMNVSTLELGDSALYLCASSRVGQGDEQYFGPGTRLTVT.